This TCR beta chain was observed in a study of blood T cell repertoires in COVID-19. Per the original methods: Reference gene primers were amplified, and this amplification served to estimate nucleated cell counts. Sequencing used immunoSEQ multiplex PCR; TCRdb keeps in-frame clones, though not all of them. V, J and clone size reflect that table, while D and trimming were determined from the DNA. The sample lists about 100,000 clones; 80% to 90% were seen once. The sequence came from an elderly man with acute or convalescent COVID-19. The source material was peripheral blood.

The CDR3 nucleotides read TGTGCCAGCAGCCCCCGGACAGGGGATATCGTTTACAATGAGCAGTTCTTC. Its protein product is CASSPRTGDIVYNEQFF. The chain recombines TRBV7-2 with TRBJ2-1; 9 nucleotides agree with TRBD1. Germline CDR1 reads SGHTA; CDR2 reads FQGNSA. The CDR3 extends over 17 amino acids. Germline trimming cut 5 bases from V and 4 bases from J; bases unmatched to any gene: 12.